The TCR beta chain under discussion was sequenced for a study of cytomegalovirus exposure and HLA in healthy donors. Looked up from germline, CDR1 is MGHRA and CDR2 is YSYEKL. V trimming: 1 base; J trimming: 0 bases; junction bases outside the gene matches: 0. The CDR3 consists of 16 residues. Sequenced by immunoSEQ multiplex PCR; TCRdb stores in-frame clones only, minus some. This sample has about 200,000 clones, with roughly 81% found just once. Broader study findings: Among the CMV-associated chains, a few were confirmed in vitro as specific for CMV antigens.

Remarks on this clone: Its antigen is not known.

The source of this sequence is a young woman in good health and CMV-seronegative. Material: PBMCs. The chain joins TRBV4-1 to TRBJ2-3; 11 bases are a match to TRBD2. This CDR3 is CASSQGLAGSTDTQYF. The DNA of the CDR3 is TGCGCCAGCAGCCAAGGACTAGCGGGGAGCACAGATACGCAGTATTTT.